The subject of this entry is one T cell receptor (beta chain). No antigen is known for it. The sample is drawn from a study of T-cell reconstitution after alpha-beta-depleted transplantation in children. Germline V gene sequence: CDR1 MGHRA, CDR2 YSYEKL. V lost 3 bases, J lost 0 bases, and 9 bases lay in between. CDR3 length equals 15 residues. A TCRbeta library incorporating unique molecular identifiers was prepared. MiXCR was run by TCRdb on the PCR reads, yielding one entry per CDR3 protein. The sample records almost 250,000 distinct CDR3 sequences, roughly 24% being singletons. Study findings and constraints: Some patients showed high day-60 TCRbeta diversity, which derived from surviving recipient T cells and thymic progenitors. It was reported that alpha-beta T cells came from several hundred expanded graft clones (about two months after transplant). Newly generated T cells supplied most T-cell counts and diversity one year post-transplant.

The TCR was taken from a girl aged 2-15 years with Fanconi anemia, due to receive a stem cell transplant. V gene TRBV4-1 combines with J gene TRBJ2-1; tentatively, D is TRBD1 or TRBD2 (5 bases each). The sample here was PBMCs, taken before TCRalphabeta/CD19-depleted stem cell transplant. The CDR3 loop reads CASSHGGPSYNEQFF. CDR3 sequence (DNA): TGCGCCAGCAGCCATGGGGGTCCCTCCTACAATGAGCAGTTCTTC.